This TCR beta chain was sequenced in a study of cytomegalovirus exposure and HLA in healthy donors. A remark on this clone: As yet, its antigen is unknown.

Overall study findings and caveats: A few of the chains that were CMV-associated were confirmed in vitro to be specific for CMV antigens. Among the most significant clusters, several appeared linked to common viral pathogens in a later analysis. It is likely that the observed cluster of highly shared sequence variants was a sequencing artifact. Some V segments (TRBV6-2 and TRBV6-3 among them) were excluded as indistinguishable.

Both 60 Vbeta primers and 13 Jbeta primers went into the PCR. Sequencing used immunoSEQ multiplex PCR; TCRdb keeps in-frame clones, though not all of them. The table shows around 160,000 clones, with approximately 79% occurring only once. The CDR3 loop spans 16 amino acids. This chain joins TRBV12-2 and TRBJ1-4; the DNA was not used to check the table's D call, TRBD1. TRBV12-2 is flagged as a pseudogene. Input material: PBMCs. The receptor comes from a woman in her thirties or forties in good health and CMV-seropositive. CDR3 amino acids: CASRVKRGRRNEKLFF. The CDR3 bases are TGTGCAAGTCGCGTCAAAAGGGGGCGGCGGAATGAAAAACTGTTTTTT.